The 5 T cell receptor beta chains presented below share a single source sample, sequenced in a study of blood T cell repertoires in COVID-19 (dated by TCRdb to about 2020). Library prep was done by the immunoSEQ multiplex PCR assay. TCRdb took this table from immuneACCESS and kept in-frame rearrangements with V and J called. Such tables lack part of the clones; where checked against another copy, unresolved V genes explain under half of the gap, and the rest is unexplained. The sample yields about 190,000 clones; about 89% were counted once. The ten most abundant clones make up around 7% of the sample. The sample consisted of peripheral blood. The origin of the receptors is a man in his forties with acute or convalescent COVID-19.

The CDR3 spells CASSQDLRDSYEQYF. As DNA, the CDR3 is TGCGCCAGCAGCCAAGACCTCCGGGACAGCTACGAGCAGTACTTC. The chain couples TRBV4-1 to TRBJ2-7; 7 bases match TRBD1. Trimming cost V 0 bases and J 3 bases; bases outside gene matches: 5. CDR3 length equals 15 residues. Germline V CDR1 and CDR2: MGHRA, YSYEKL.

The chain links TRBV6-5 to TRBJ2-2; D remains unclear. The CDR3 length is 15 residues. Germline CDR1 MNHEY, CDR2 SVGAGI. The V end was cut by 5 bases, the J end by 2 bases, with 12 bases between. In nucleotides, the CDR3 is TGTGCCAGCAGTCCTCAGATGCCAAACACCGGGGAGCTGTTTTTT. The encoded protein is CASSPQMPNTGELFF.

The gene calls are TRBV6-5 and TRBJ1-3; no definite D call. CDR3 length: 14 residues. The ends were cut back, 6 bases at V and 2 bases at J, with 11 bases in the middle. From germline, CDR1 is MNHEY and CDR2 SVGAGI. CDR3 loop: CASSYMGTGNTIYF. CDR3 coding DNA: TGTGCCAGCAGCTACATGGGCACTGGAAACACCATATATTTT.

This chain uses TRBV10-3 with TRBJ1-2, with 8 bases matching TRBD1. From germline, CDR1 is ENHRY and CDR2 SYGVKD. V lost 5 bases to trimming and J lost 2 bases; unmatched junction nucleotides: 4. The length of the CDR3 is 14 residues. In nucleotides, the CDR3 is TGTGCCATCAGTACGGACAGGGCCAACTATGGCTACACCTTC. Its protein product is CAISTDRANYGYTF.

The chain combines TRBV19 with TRBJ1-5; no firm D call. Per the germline V gene, CDR1 is LNHDA and CDR2 is SQIVND (reference sequence). V lost 11 bases and J lost 3, with 17 bases in between. This CDR3 region has 14 residues. Here the CDR3 reads CAPYLVDYNQPQHF. CDR3 bases: TGTGCCCCCTATCTCGTCGACTACAATCAGCCCCAGCATTTT.